The source of this TCR beta chain is a study of beta chain features in type 1 diabetes. Study as a whole: There was similarity between patients and healthy donors in age, gender and cell yields.

Study results and caveats: HLA influence on TCRB rearrangement stayed unresolved here.

Staining for CD45RO/CCR7/CD25/CD127/CD95/CD27 allowed sorting of CD4+ naive, central memory, regulatory and stem cell-like memory cells. This clone was found a few times. Its antigen is currently unknown. Trimming at V came to 5 bases and at J to 6 bases, leaving 0 bases not matched to a gene. The length of the CDR3 is 12 residues. Germline CDR1 is SGHAT and CDR2 is FQNNGV. As every portion of the isolated RNA was reverse transcribed, the sequencing read expressed TCRB transcripts. Using immunoSEQ multiplex PCR, the repertoire was profiled, and TCRdb retains in-frame clones only, with some absent. The repertoire holds some 900,000 clones, roughly 16% seen once, with 0.02% to 0.025% in the top ten.

The source material was naive CD4+ T cells from blood. This clonotype was sampled from a woman aged 18 to 35 in good health. This sequence joins TRBV11-2 and TRBJ2-2; TRBD1 matches at 7 bases. The CDR3 DNA reads as TGTGCCAGCAGCCAGGGGGCCGGGGAGCTGTTTTTT. This sequence encodes CASSQGAGELFF.